This T cell receptor (beta chain) was recovered during a study of T cell responses to AZD1222 COVID-19 vaccine (dated by TCRdb to about 2021). Context from the whole study: A total of over 230 trial participants underwent TCR sequencing, of whom about 210 had received two doses of AZD1222 and approximately 25 had received two doses of the MenACWY control vaccine. Enrollment into the trials was organized by age into subgroups of 18-55, 56-69 and 70-plus years, and those subgroups contained approximately 150, 30 and 60 TCR-sequenced participants, respectively. The investigation overall reported the following: Vaccine-associated CD4 TCRs spanned the whole spike protein, with dominant responses in regions 160-218 and 743-854. The 56-69-year group was small, and its depth increase did not reach significance, likely because of low power. Reportedly, almost half of the unique spike-specific TCRs recognized epitopes lying outside the regions that are mutated in the B.1.351 and B.1.1.7 variants. Only five to seven AZD1222 recipients were SARS-CoV-2 seropositive at baseline, limiting conclusions about previously exposed vaccinees. After two AZD1222 doses, spike-specific TCR breadth and depth were significantly higher than at day 0 and than in MenACWY recipients. Participants were mostly white British, with more females than males. The authors suggested clonal diversity may have been underestimated. Because no day 14 peak-response samples were available, the repertoires could be characterized only after the peak T cell response.

V is reduced by 1 base and J by 3 bases, leaving a spacing of 12 bases between them. According to the germline V gene (reference sequence), CDR1 reads SEHNR and CDR2 reads FQNEAQ. The CDR3 has 15 amino acids, counting the end cysteine and phenylalanine. The only DNA kept is the CDR3, 45 bases in frame from the first base. In light of the paper, this sample's time point label describes: about 28 days (+/-7) after the second vaccine dose. AZD1222 recipients whose second dose came at about 4 weeks and those whose second dose came at about 12 weeks were combined into one group, since spike-specific TCR depth and breadth did not differ between the two schedules. The vaccinee samples were drawn from two UK trials, COV001 and COV002, one of which was a single-blind randomized controlled phase 2/3 trial testing AZD1222 (ChAdOx1 nCoV-19) in healthy adults. For TCRbeta chain sequencing, PBMC samples from trial participants were taken at day 0 and at day 28 after the second dose.

Worth noting for this clone: There is no known antigen for this receptor. No much larger clone exists at a distance of one base, and base qualities are not known.

The CDR3 regions of human TCRbeta chains were analyzed by immunosequencing. Regarding the original processing steps: TCRs in the repertoires were matched against a reference library of SARS-CoV-2-specific TCRs that had been generated with the MIRA antigen-specificity platform. Breadth was defined as the fraction of unique TCRs that were SARS-CoV-2-associated, and depth was defined as the fraction of total T cells that were SARS-CoV-2-associated. Using the MIRA data, each spike-specific TCR was mapped to the spike region that the TCR reacts to and placed in a CD4 or CD8 class. Log10-transformed breadth and depth values were compared by one-way ANOVA with Sidak's multiple comparisons tests. Drawn from immuneACCESS, this table holds only the in-frame rearrangements with V and J called that TCRdb kept. Clones are partly lost; checked studies trace under half to an unresolved V gene and leave the rest unexplained. The V and J calls and the clone size are those of that table, but D and trimming were determined from the DNA. The sample data list around 200,000 clones, and 94% of these were observed just once. The ten biggest clones cover roughly 1.7% of the sample.

This TCR was sampled from an adult who received the AZD1222 COVID-19 vaccine. The rearranged chain carries TRBV7-9 and TRBJ1-1; no D segment can be confidently identified. Sequences were derived from peripheral blood, sampled 28 days after the second AZD1222 dose. The CDR3 here reads CASSLVTTPDTEAFF. At the DNA level, the sequence is TGTGCCAGCAGCTTAGTTACGACACCCGACACTGAAGCTTTCTTT.